This T cell receptor beta chain was recovered during a study of regulatory T cells in long-lasting Graves disease (dated by TCRdb to the early 2020s). For the wider study: Patients with newly diagnosed Graves' disease had been on antithyroid drugs for under 3 months. The study took place in China and was registered as a clinical trial. Persistent Graves' disease patients were compared with newly diagnosed Graves' disease patients by peripheral blood TCR sequencing and RNA sequencing. TCR sequencing covered roughly 13 persistent and approximately 20 newly diagnosed Graves' disease patients, around 33 samples in total. Results and caveats for the whole study, not just this receptor: A larger number of public clonotypes was shared among persistent patients (about 2,700) than among newly diagnosed patients (around 880). Persistent Graves' disease patients showed lower TCR Shannon entropy and fewer highly expanded clones than newly diagnosed patients, suggesting clonal expansion. Peripheral blood alone was examined, since thyroid tissue, which constituted the primary lesion, could not be accessed. As a limitation, the authors acknowledged that the small sample size may reduce accuracy. Only the TCR beta chain was sequenced and analyzed. Preferential use of TRBV28, TRBJ1-2 and TRBJ2-5 was observed in persistent disease, whereas TRBV20-1 and TRBJ2-1 were favored in newly diagnosed disease.

The germline V gene gives CDR1 as KGHSH and CDR2 as LQKENI. Counted from cysteine to phenylalanine, this CDR3 has 16 amino acids. The sequence is cut down to CDR3 DNA, 48 bases in frame from base 1. Trimming costs V 3 bases and J 3 bases, and their ends lie 18 bases apart. The time point label, read with the paper, signifies: newly diagnosed GD, antithyroid drugs for less than 3 months. For both TCR sequencing and RNA sequencing, RNA was extracted from PBMCs in TRIzol. The diagnosis of Graves' disease was made according to American Thyroid Association guidelines. The patients came from an endocrinology department in Xi'an, China. Each patient gave about 9.1 milliliters of peripheral blood, collected in an EDTA anticoagulant tube. PBMCs were isolated by Ficoll Paque Plus density gradient separation without further T cell sorting. An Agilent 2100 Bioanalyzer and agarose gel were used to check RNA quality, while a NanoDrop 2000 measured RNA concentration.

The library relied on multiplex PCR. The instrument was an Illumina HiSeq 4000. CDR3 regions were amplified by Arm-PCR with iRepertoire HTBI primers to construct TCR beta libraries. Gel purification was performed on PCR products prior to sequencing. In the original analysis: Gene usage analysis of CDR3 amino acid clonotypes used the approximately 62 TRBV and more than 13 TRBJ segments found across samples. Filtered high-quality paired reads were merged into contigs using COPE and FqMerger. BLAST was used to align contigs to the IMGT TRBV, TRBD and TRBJ reference genes, and CDR3 was defined following IMGT. Clonotypes above 0.1% frequency were classified as highly expanded clones. Shannon entropy served as the measure of repertoire diversity, while the Gini coefficient captured V-J evenness. Clonotypes shared by more than one individual were considered public. In-frame beta chains were kept once TCRdb had trimmed the public reads at Q25 with fastp and called clones with MiXCR. Every distinct CDR3 protein forms one entry, paired with its most common genes and DNA. For this entry, the V and J calls and clone size follow TCRdb and not the study's own pipeline. The sample contains some 600,000 distinct CDR3 sequences, around 15% of them found a single time. Jointly, the top ten make up around 12% of the sample.

This clonotype was observed many times. Its antigen is not yet known. It has no much larger one-base neighbor in the sample; base qualities were not kept. The same sample was also used in a study of T cells in Graves' hyperthyroidism and ophthalmopathy. In that second paper, the authors write: Stable Graves' hyperthyroidism was defined as no progression to ophthalmopathy during 18 months of follow-up. Hyperthyroidism patients were newly diagnosed, had a disease duration of under 2 months, and were aged 18 to 65 years. Patients with uncontrolled infections, other autoimmune diseases, pregnancy or lactation were excluded. Diagnoses relied on clinical symptoms, serum thyroxine and TRAb, thyroid ultrasound and orbital computed tomography. For the first round of RT-PCR on the TCR CDR3, the HTBI primer set was used together with the Qiagen OneStep RT-PCR kit. Most expanded thyroid clonotypes (frequency above 0.001) were also detected in blood, suggesting blood repertoires may reflect thyroid immune responses. In cross-validation, a model built on a 13 V-J signature told ophthalmopathy apart from stable hyperthyroidism with less than 90% sensitivity and approximately 81% specificity, and in testing the same model reached 80%/75%. In validation, progression to ophthalmopathy was predicted by the model with 70.59% sensitivity and 72% to 80% specificity, a median of approximately 7.1 months before onset. A discovery cohort of about a hundred patients, 43 with Graves' ophthalmopathy and over 55 with stable Graves' hyperthyroidism, was used to find distinguishing TCR V-J signatures. Prospective prediction of ophthalmopathy was tested in an independent validation cohort of 18 to 20 hyperthyroidism patients and 15 to 17 patients who later progressed to ophthalmopathy. The 100 discovery patients were divided at random into training and test sets in a 7:3 ratio. In addition, the study compared T-cell repertoires in thyroid tissue and in blood from several Graves' hyperthyroidism patients. Once sampling was done, hyperthyroidism patients were given methimazole at a starting dose of 30 mg daily, whereas ophthalmopathy patients were given high-dose intravenous methylprednisolone. Libraries were constructed in a second round of multiplex PCR, after which size selection and purification were performed. Libraries were sequenced paired-end with 100 bp reads on an Illumina HiSeq2000. SOAPnuke was used to process the raw data, with reads discarded if the reads contained adapters or uncalled bases, had a mean Phred below 15, or lacked an exact constant-primer or identifier match. High-quality paired reads were merged using COPE v1.2.5, and each unique nucleotide sequence was defined as a clonotype. MiTCR v1.1 was used to align the clonotypes against IMGT TRBV, TRBD and TRBJ reference segments. Analysis was restricted to V-J combinations with a frequency above 0.0001, which covered about 99% of repertoires. A TCS score was defined as the ratio of F50 (clonal expansion) to E x V (chaos), with BLOSUM62-based TCRdist applied between CDR3 peptides within each V-J. Welch's t-statistics and random forest reduced fewer than 600 V-J features to 10 to 15, which were used in a naive Bayes classifier (R e1071). Sample size was not statistically predetermined, and blinding of investigators to group allocation was not performed. The paper reports TCR Vbeta CDR3 sequencing of 140 or so peripheral blood samples: around 45 ophthalmopathy, about 75 hyperthyroidism and around 17 progressor patients.

This receptor was taken from a man aged 18-30 years with Graves disease. Donor details come from another sample of the same person, matched by shared clones. This specimen consisted of peripheral blood mononuclear cells (PBMCs), obtained at new diagnosis, from a patient treated with antithyroid drugs. The chain uses TRBV18 and TRBJ2-7; a tentative D match to TRBD2 spans 6 bases. The sequenced DNA: TGTGCCAGCTCACCGAACCCCGGGACTCCAGACTACGAGCAGTACTTC. Translation gives CASSPNPGTPDYEQYF.